These 24 T cell receptor beta chains came from one sample sequenced in a study of shared T cell receptors in the human thymus. Assay used: immunoSEQ multiplex PCR; TCRdb lists only in-frame clones, some missing. The data show 700,000 to 750,000 clones, around 85% seen once. These data were also filed under a second study, of human thymus T cells.

Sequencing was performed on thymocytes. The receptor source for this set is a girl under three years old with a congenital heart defect.

The V call is TRBV5-4, the J call TRBJ2-7, with 9 positions matching TRBD1. V dropped 0 bases and J dropped 4; count of bases not matched to a gene: 8. Germline CDR1 is SGHNT and CDR2 is YYREEE (reference sequence). CDR3 size: 16 residues. In nucleotides, the CDR3 is TGTGCCAGCAGCTTGGGTATCCGGACAGGGGTGTACGAGCAGTACTTC. Translated: CASSLGIRTGVYEQYF.

The chain combines TRBV5-1 with TRBJ2-5, with D possibly TRBD1 on 6 matching bases. Trimming removed 0 bases at V and 3 bases at J, with 9 bases between. The CDR3 length is 14 residues. Germline CDR1 is SGHRS and CDR2 is YFSETQ. Here the CDR3 reads CASSLVAGEETQYF. CDR3 bases: TGCGCCAGCAGCTTGGTGGCAGGGGAAGAGACCCAGTACTTC.

The chain has TRBV18 and TRBJ1-2; possible D gene TRBD1, 5 bases. Trimming shortened V by 2 bases and J by 4 bases, and 17 bases separated the two germline ends. Germline V gives CDR1 KGHSH, CDR2 LQKENI. There are 16 residues in the CDR3. This CDR3 reads CASSPGRGLLLYGYTF. The CDR3 DNA follows: TGTGCCAGCTCACCAGGAAGGGGACTCCTCCTCTATGGCTACACCTTC.

The rearrangement joins TRBV4-3 to TRBJ2-2, with TRBD1 identical over 7 bases. Germline CDR1 reads LGHNA; CDR2 reads YSLEER. This CDR3 spans 17 amino acids. V gave up 3 bases and J gave up 7 bases; unmatched junction bases: 14. CDR3 coding DNA: TGCGCCAGCAGCCATTCAAAAGGGGACAGATTTTTCGGGGAGCTGTTTTTT. It is translated as CASSHSKGDRFFGELFF.

This chain links TRBV6-5 with TRBJ1-5, with 9 bases matching TRBD1. The junction had 9 bases not matched to a gene; V was cut back by 6 bases and J by 6 bases. This CDR3 comprises 15 residues. Per the germline V gene, CDR1 is MNHEY and CDR2 is SVGAGI. DNA for the CDR3: TGTGCCAGCAGGCGGGACAGGGAGGGGGGTCAGCCCCAGCATTTT. Translation gives CASRRDREGGQPQHF.

The chain recombines TRBV12-2 with TRBJ2-7; TRBD1, as called in the table, went unchecked against the DNA. TRBV12-2 is a pseudogene segment. This CDR3 has 15 residues. The DNA for the CDR3 is TGTGCAAGTCGCTTACAGGGGGTGGGGACCTACGAGCAGTACTTC. This encodes CASRLQGVGTYEQYF.

V is TRBV7-7 and J is TRBJ1-5; D is possibly TRBD1 (5 bases). Trimming took off 5 bases at V and 7 bases at J, with 12 bases between the two ends. This CDR3 contains 13 residues. Germline CDR1 reads SSHAT; CDR2 reads FNYEAQ (reference sequence). The CDR3 region is CASSPGLRQPQHF. CDR3 sequence (DNA): TGTGCCAGCAGCCCAGGGTTGAGGCAGCCCCAGCATTTT.

V is TRBV14 and J is TRBJ1-4; TRBD1 matches at 9 bases. Unmatched junction bases numbered 13, after V lost 8 bases and J lost 9 bases. The germline CDR1 and CDR2 sequences are SGHDN and FVKESK. The CDR3 is made up of 15 amino acids. CDR3 protein: CASGQGHGDGKKLFF. Here the CDR3 DNA reads TGTGCCAGCGGACAGGGGCACGGGGACGGGAAAAAACTGTTTTTT.

The chain couples TRBV14 to TRBJ2-3; 7 positions agree with TRBD2. CDR1 and CDR2 from the germline V gene are SGHDN and FVKESK. J gave up 6 bases and V 0 bases, and 0 bases lay outside the gene matches. The CDR3 runs to 13 residues. In nucleotides, the CDR3 is TGTGCCAGCAGCCAAGAGGGGGGGGATACGCAGTATTTT. Translating it yields CASSQEGGDTQYF.

This chain uses TRBV5-1 with TRBJ1-2, with 7 bases fitting TRBD1. V was clipped by 4 bases and J by 5 bases; unmatched bases: 5. The germline CDR1 and CDR2 sequences are SGHRS and YFSETQ. The CDR3 runs 13 residues. CDR3 sequence reads: CASSPDRIYGYTF. The CDR3 nucleotides read TGCGCCAGCAGCCCGGACAGGATATATGGCTACACCTTC.

V is TRBV27 and J is TRBJ1-2; D may be TRBD1 (5 bases). V was trimmed by 6 bases and J by 8 bases, leaving 31 bases between them. The CDR3 has 18 amino acids. Germline V CDR1 and CDR2: MNHEY, SMNVEV (reference sequence). For the CDR3, the DNA is TGTGCCAGCAGCCAAGCTCCTAAATTAGGGAGGCAGGGAAACGGCTACACCTTC. It translates to CASSQAPKLGRQGNGYTF.

This chain joins TRBV9 and TRBJ2-6, with D hard to call. V was shortened by 0 bases and J by 3 bases, with 13 bases between the two germline ends. The CDR3 contains 17 residues. Per germline, CDR1 SGDLS and CDR2 YYNGEE. CDR3 nucleotides: TGTGCCAGCAGCGTAGGACAAACGGCTGATGGGGCCAACGTCCTGACTTTC. Its translation: CASSVGQTADGANVLTF.

This sequence joins TRBV7-2 and TRBJ2-3, with 9 bases matching TRBD1. Germline assignment: CDR1 SGHTA and CDR2 FQGNSA. The CDR3 runs to 14 residues. V shed 11 bases, J shed 6 bases, and the junction held 12 bases outside the gene matches. The CDR3 region is CAGEGGTGNDTQYF. The CDR3 coding sequence is TGTGCCGGAGAGGGGGGGACAGGGAATGATACGCAGTATTTT.

The chain combines TRBV19 with TRBJ1-2; D unclear. Germline CDR1 is LNHDA and CDR2 is SQIVND (reference sequence). The V end was cut by 2 bases, the J end by 2 bases, with 18 bases between. The CDR3 length is 17 residues. The CDR3 sequence: CASSIILGRPENYGYTF. CDR3 nucleotides: TGTGCCAGTAGTATAATTCTAGGTCGCCCGGAGAACTATGGCTACACCTTC.

The gene calls are TRBV18 and TRBJ1-1, with D uncertain. CDR1 is KGHSH and CDR2 is LQKENI in the germline V gene. The CDR3 extends over 15 amino acids. The germline V and J ends were trimmed by 0 bases and 3 bases, with 11 bases remaining between them. The CDR3 sequence is CASSPPAGRDTEAFF. The CDR3 nucleotides are TGTGCCAGCTCACCACCTGCGGGCCGGGACACTGAAGCTTTCTTT. Filled out from reference TRBV18 and TRBJ1-1, the complete variable domain reads NAGVMQNPRHLVRRRGQEARLRCSPMKGHSHVYWYRQLPEEGLKFMVYLQKENIIDESGMPKERFSAEFPKEGPSILRIQQVVRGDSAAYFCASSPPAGRDTEAFFGQGTRLTVV.

This chain joins TRBV5-1 and TRBJ1-5, with TRBD1 identical over 9 bases. CDR3 length: 15 residues. CDR1 and CDR2 from the germline V gene are SGHRS and YFSETQ. With 4 bases clipped from V and 4 bases from J, the junction kept 6 bases outside the gene matches. DNA of the CDR3: TGCGCCAGCAGCAACGGGACAGGGAGAAATCAGCCCCAGCATTTT. This translates into CASSNGTGRNQPQHF.

CDR3 in DNA: TGTGCCAGCAGCACGCACAGGGGGCTCAGGCCTGGCTACACCTTC. It is translated as CASSTHRGLRPGYTF. V is TRBV9 and J is TRBJ1-2; 9 bases match TRBD1. Germline assignment: CDR1 SGDLS and CDR2 YYNGEE. The trim removed 4 bases at V and 7 bases at J, leaving 11 bases unmatched. The CDR3 covers 15 residues.

This clone was counted a few times. This chain connects TRBV7-2 to TRBJ2-7, with a possible D match to TRBD1 (5 bases). The CDR3 runs 15 residues. With 1 base removed from V and 5 bases from J, the gap between germline ends came to 15 bases. CDR1 is SGHTA, CDR2 FQGNSA, per germline. The CDR3 DNA reads as TGTGCCAGCAGCTTAGTAAATTTTCAGGGCCACGAGCAGTACTTC. It is translated as CASSLVNFQGHEQYF.

The chain uses TRBV7-8 and TRBJ1-1; no reliable D call. The V and J ends lost 0 bases and 4 bases respectively, with 15 bases between them. This CDR3 has 16 residues. Germline V gives CDR1 SGHVS, CDR2 FQNEAQ. The CDR3 protein is CASSLAQRVWGTEAFF. The CDR3 DNA follows: TGTGCCAGCAGCTTAGCGCAGAGGGTTTGGGGCACTGAAGCTTTCTTT. Full variable domain (remainder filled in from reference TRBV7-8 and TRBJ1-1): GAGVSQSPRYKVAKRGQDVALRCDPISGHVSLFWYQQALGQGPEFLTYFQNEAQLDKSGLPSDRFFAERPEGSVSTLKIQRTQQEDSAVYLCASSLAQRVWGTEAFFGQGTRLTVV.

The rearrangement links TRBV5-1 to TRBJ2-7; D not certain. V shed 4 bases and J shed 10 bases, with 15 bases lying between them. Germline CDR1 and CDR2: SGHRS and YFSETQ. The CDR3 has 12 residues. The CDR3 bases are TGCGCCAGCAGCCTGGAGTTCAGGTTCCAGTACTTC. Translating it yields CASSLEFRFQYF.

The sample holds a few counts of this clone. The gene calls are TRBV2 and TRBJ1-2; 7 nucleotides align to TRBD1. This CDR3 has 15 residues. The junction had 13 bases not matched to a gene; V was cut back by 9 bases and J by 3 bases. Germline V gives CDR1 SNHLY, CDR2 FYNNEI. Here the CDR3 DNA reads TGTGCCAGAACGACCAGGACAGGAAGTTACTATGGCTACACCTTC. As protein: CARTTRTGSYYGYTF. Together with reference TRBV2 and TRBJ1-2, the CDR3 gives the full variable domain: EPEVTQTPSHQVTQMGQEVILRCVPISNHLYFYWYRQILGQKVEFLVSFYNNEISEKSEIFDDQFSVERPDGSNFTLKIRSTKLEDSAMYFCARTTRTGSYYGYTFGSGTRLTVV.

This chain uses TRBV5-8 with TRBJ2-7, with 8 bases that match TRBD1. The V gene end was trimmed by 2 bases and the J gene end by 3 bases; junction bases not matched to a gene: 7. CDR1 and CDR2 (germline): SGHTS, YDEGEE. This CDR3 is built from 15 residues. CDR3 sequence reads: CASSLGTGNYYEQYF. The CDR3 nucleotides read TGTGCCAGCAGCTTAGGGACAGGTAATTACTACGAGCAGTACTTC.

This clone was detected only a few times. V is TRBV28 and J is TRBJ2-7, with a possible D match to TRBD2 (5 bases). Trimming left V 4 bases short and J 9 bases short, with 16 bases between. This CDR3 has 13 residues. Germline V gives CDR1 MDHEN, CDR2 SYDVKM. The CDR3 reads CASSSPPGMGQYF. CDR3 bases: TGTGCCAGCAGTTCACCCCCGGGGATGGGGCAGTACTTC.

V usage is TRBV30 and J usage is TRBJ2-1; TRBD2 matches 11 bases. V shed 4 bases, J shed 5 bases, and the junction held 10 bases outside the gene matches. In germline, CDR1 is GTSNPN, CDR2 SVGIG (reference sequence). This CDR3 has 16 amino acids. CDR3 DNA: TGTGCCTGGACCACTATACTAGCGGGGGTTAACAATGAGCAGTTCTTC. Translated: CAWTTILAGVNNEQFF. Full variable domain (rest looked up from reference TRBV30 and TRBJ2-1): SQTIHQWPATLVQPVGSPLSLECTVEGTSNPNLYWYRQAAGRGLQLLFYSVGIGQISSEVPQNLSASRPQDRQFILSSKKLLLSDSGFYLCAWTTILAGVNNEQFFGPGTRLTVL.